This passage covers 19 T cell receptor beta chains from one sample sequenced in a study of shared clonotypes between healthy human individuals. Sequencing used immunoSEQ multiplex PCR; TCRdb keeps in-frame clones, though not all of them. Of about 2 million clones in the sample, about 94% were seen once. CD45RO-negative cells were positively selected for CCR7, leaving out terminally differentiated effector memory CD45RA+ cells. The sequenced sample was naive CD8+ T cells sorted from blood. These receptor sequences come from a man aged 18 to 29 in good health.

This rearrangement joins TRBV19 to TRBJ1-5; D is perhaps TRBD1 (5 bases). CDR1 and CDR2 from the germline V gene are LNHDA and SQIVND (reference sequence). V was clipped by 1 base and J by 2 bases, with 24 bases between them. This CDR3 region has 20 residues. The CDR3 sequence: CASSIGRSGTEPVRNQPQHF. CDR3 coding DNA: TGTGCCAGTAGTATAGGCCGTTCCGGGACCGAGCCTGTTCGCAATCAGCCCCAGCATTTT.

The chain couples TRBV28 to TRBJ1-1; D remains ambiguous. Deletions cut 7 bases from V and 4 bases from J, with 19 bases between. Germline CDR1 reads MDHEN; CDR2 reads SYDVKM. The CDR3 runs to 15 residues. The CDR3 sequence is CASTRGFLFGTEAFF. Here the CDR3 DNA reads TGTGCCAGCACTCGGGGTTTCTTGTTTGGCACTGAAGCTTTCTTT.

The chain combines TRBV25-1 with TRBJ2-1, with D perhaps TRBD1 (5 bases). The ends were cut back, 6 bases at V and 0 bases at J, with 12 bases in the middle. The CDR3 extends over 15 amino acids. Germline loops: CDR1 MGHDK, CDR2 SYGVNS. CDR3 bases: TGTGCCAGCAGCTCCTTAGGGGACTCCTACAATGAGCAGTTCTTC. Its translation is CASSSLGDSYNEQFF.

Details on this clone: Other DNA sequences from this sample encode an identical CDR3 as well. V is TRBV9 and J is TRBJ2-5, with 7 bases lining up with TRBD2. The germline V gene encodes CDR1 SGDLS and CDR2 YYNGEE. CDR3 size: 14 residues. The J segment lost 5 bases and the V segment lost 2 bases, leaving 6 bases of the junction unmatched. CDR3 region: CASSVGGSWETQYF. The CDR3 DNA is TGTGCCAGCAGCGTTGGCGGGAGCTGGGAGACCCAGTACTTC.

The CDR3 DNA is TGCGCCAGCAGGGATCCACAGGGAGGGGGCAGGAATGAGCAGTTCTTC. Its protein is CASRDPQGGGRNEQFF. This chain joins TRBV4-1 and TRBJ2-1; D possibly uses TRBD1 or TRBD2 (7 bases each). The CDR3 contains 16 residues. Trimming took 6 bases from V and 7 from J, leaving 22 bases between them. From germline, CDR1 is MGHRA and CDR2 YSYEKL.

The chain employs TRBV7-9 and TRBJ1-1; 8 nucleotides match TRBD1. This CDR3 has 15 residues. The V gene's germline CDR1 is SEHNR and CDR2 FQNEAQ (reference sequence). V lost 5 bases and J lost 7; bases outside the gene matches: 12. CDR3 DNA: TGTGCCAGCAGCGAGGACAGGGTTGTGGTCGGTGAAGCTTTCTTT. It is translated as CASSEDRVVVGEAFF.

In this sample, this clone turned up once. The V call is TRBV6-5, the J call TRBJ2-3; D might be TRBD1 (5 bases). There are 15 residues in the CDR3. V dropped 6 bases and J dropped 4 bases, with 17 bases sitting between them. CDR1 and CDR2 (germline): MNHEY, SVGAGI. This chain's CDR3 is CASSLSGNIPDTQYF. The CDR3 bases are TGTGCCAGCAGCCTATCAGGGAATATCCCAGATACGCAGTATTTT.

The chain uses TRBV28 and TRBJ1-4; D might be TRBD1 (6 bases). The CDR3 loop spans 14 amino acids. Per the germline V gene, CDR1 is MDHEN and CDR2 is SYDVKM. The V end lost 3 bases, the J end lost 7 bases, and 12 bases lay between the germline ends. This CDR3 reads CASSFLQGSEKLFF. CDR3 coding DNA: TGTGCCAGCAGTTTTTTACAGGGCTCTGAAAAACTGTTTTTT.

About this clone itself: This sample includes further DNA sequences coding for the same CDR3. The rearrangement joins TRBV7-9 to TRBJ1-5, with no clear D. The ends were cut back, 1 base at V and 5 bases at J, with 3 bases in the middle. Germline assignment: CDR1 SEHNR and CDR2 FQNEAQ (reference sequence). This CDR3 region has 12 residues. The CDR3 is CASSLGYQPQHF. CDR3 coding DNA: TGTGCCAGCAGCTTAGGATATCAGCCCCAGCATTTT.

As for this clone: The same CDR3 can be traced to other DNA sequences in this sample. The chain carries TRBV5-6 and TRBJ2-2; D remains ambiguous. This CDR3 region has 13 residues. The V gene lost 0 bases and the J gene lost 5 bases, with 5 bases spanning the gap. Germline V gene lookup returns CDR1 SGHDT and CDR2 YYEEEE. CDR3 sequence reads: CASSLGRTGELFF. The DNA of the CDR3 is TGTGCCAGCAGCTTGGGGCGGACCGGGGAGCTGTTTTTT.

Concerning this clone: Other DNA sequences in this sample translate to the same CDR3. The V and J genes are TRBV7-8 and TRBJ2-7; tentative D call: TRBD1 (6 bases). Germline V gene lookup returns CDR1 SGHVS and CDR2 FQNEAQ. The CDR3 has 14 residues. Trimming cost V 1 base and J 3 bases, with 10 bases left between them. The DNA for the CDR3 is TGTGCCAGCAGCTTAGGAACAGGGAGCTACGAGCAGTACTTC. Its protein is CASSLGTGSYEQYF.

Only one count was recorded for this clone. The chain uses TRBV9 and TRBJ2-2, with D perhaps matching TRBD2 (5 bases). V lost 3 bases to trimming and J lost 8 bases, with 20 bases between them. The CDR3 is 16 amino acids. Germline CDR1 is SGDLS and CDR2 is YYNGEE. The CDR3 sequence is CASSGNLAGGVGELFF. The CDR3, as DNA: TGTGCCAGCAGCGGAAACCTGGCGGGTGGCGTAGGGGAGCTGTTTTTT.

The CDR3 region has the DNA TGCGCCAGCAACCAGGAGGGGAACAATGAGCAGTTCTTC. It encodes CASNQEGNNEQFF. The rearrangement links TRBV5-1 to TRBJ2-1; weak D call: TRBD2 (6 bases). CDR1 and CDR2 from the germline V gene are SGHRS and YFSETQ. The CDR3 extends over 13 amino acids. Trimming left V 6 bases short and J 5 bases short, with 12 bases between.

This chain's CDR3 is CASSWRGQGNQPQHF. The CDR3, as DNA: TGTGCCAGTAGTTGGCGGGGACAGGGCAATCAGCCCCAGCATTTT. The chain employs TRBV19 and TRBJ1-5, with 8 bases matching TRBD1. The V gene's germline CDR1 is LNHDA and CDR2 SQIVND (reference sequence). V gave up 5 bases and J gave up 2 bases; unmatched junction bases: 5. The CDR3 consists of 15 residues. Combining the CDR3 with reference TRBV19 and TRBJ1-5 gives the whole variable domain DGGITQSPKYLFRKEGQNVTLSCEQNLNHDAMYWYRQDPGQGLRLIYYSQIVNDFQKGDIAEGYSVSREKKESFPLTVTSAQKNPTAFYLCASSWRGQGNQPQHFGDGTRLSIL.

The chain uses TRBV7-2 and TRBJ2-3; the D gene is possibly TRBD2 (6 bases). Germline CDR1 is SGHTA and CDR2 is FQGNSA. V was shortened by 5 bases and J by 2 bases, with 17 bases between the two germline ends. CDR3 length: 16 amino acids. The CDR3 DNA reads TGTGCCAGCAGCCGGCGTTTGGCGGGGATCACAGATACGCAGTATTTT. This sequence encodes CASSRRLAGITDTQYF.

The rearrangement links TRBV10-2 to TRBJ2-7, with no clear D. This CDR3 has 10 amino acids. V was trimmed by 6 bases and J by 6 bases, leaving 6 bases between them. In germline, CDR1 is WSHSY, CDR2 SAAADI. CDR3 sequence: CASRGSEQYF. For the CDR3, the DNA is TGCGCCAGCAGAGGCAGCGAGCAGTACTTC.

The rearrangement links TRBV27 to TRBJ2-2, with D possibly matching TRBD1 (5 bases). V lost 5 bases to trimming and J lost 8 bases, with 12 bases between them. Germline-derived CDR1 and CDR2 are MNHEY and SMNVEV (reference sequence). This CDR3 has 13 amino acids. This CDR3 reads CASSPQVIGELFF. DNA for the CDR3: TGTGCCAGCAGTCCACAGGTTATAGGGGAGCTGTTTTTT.

This clone was seen just once. This rearrangement joins TRBV28 to TRBJ1-3; 7 bases match TRBD1. This CDR3 is 15 amino acids long. Unmatched junction bases numbered 3, after V lost 4 bases and J lost 0 bases. The germline CDR1 and CDR2 sequences are MDHEN and SYDVKM. CDR3 nucleotide sequence: TGTGCCAGCAGTTCCGGGACAGCCTCTGGAAACACCATATATTTT. Its translation: CASSSGTASGNTIYF.

This chain connects TRBV27 to TRBJ2-3, with 8 bases lining up with TRBD1. The CDR3 is 13 residues long. The ends lost 6 bases at V and 6 bases at J; junction bases unmatched: 5. From germline, CDR1 is MNHEY and CDR2 SMNVEV (reference sequence). The CDR3 here is CASRDRATDTQYF. The CDR3 DNA sequence: TGTGCCAGCAGGGACAGGGCTACGGATACGCAGTATTTT.